This note documents a single T cell receptor (beta chain) sequence. V gave up 3 bases and J gave up 4 bases, with 13 bases separating them. Germline CDR1 is LNHDA and CDR2 is SQIVND (reference sequence). The CDR3 is 15 amino acids. The entry originates in a study of CD8 T cells in Susac syndrome. When the RNA was reverse transcribed, random hexamers were used with an input of 0.5 to 1 ug. Using its own MiXCR run on the immunoSEQ multiplex PCR reads, TCRdb lists one record per CDR3 protein. The table includes approximately 190,000 distinct CDR3 sequences, roughly 90% detected once. Sequenced sample: CD4+ T cells from PBMCs. The receptor was isolated from a human donor with Susac syndrome. The V and J genes are TRBV19 and TRBJ1-5; unclear D gene. The DNA for the CDR3 is TGTGCCAGTAGTATTTCCAGCAGACATAATCAGCCCCAGCATTTT. Its protein product is CASSISSRHNQPQHF. Full variable domain (remainder filled in from reference TRBV19 and TRBJ1-5): DGGITQSPKYLFRKEGQNVTLSCEQNLNHDAMYWYRQDPGQGLRLIYYSQIVNDFQKGDIAEGYSVSREKKESFPLTVTSAQKNPTAFYLCASSISSRHNQPQHFGDGTRLSIL.